This TCR beta chain derives from a study of blood T cell repertoires in COVID-19 (dated by TCRdb to 2020 to 2021). About the study as a whole: Samples from collaborators originated in the United States, Italy and Spain and spanned both the acute and convalescent phases of COVID-19. The repertoires were released in a freely available public database meant as a resource for research on the immune response to SARS-CoV-2. The dataset comprised deeply sampled blood TCRbeta repertoires from subjects exposed to, actively infected with, or recovered from COVID-19. The prospective study material was composed of cDNA or gDNA derived from T cells, B-cell-depleted T cells, or PBMCs. Where available, HLA class I and class II types were taken from metadata supplied by the sample provider and were not determined by assay-based typing. The samples were drawn from two sources: the first 160 participants of the ongoing ImmuneRACE study, and fewer than 1,500 subjects contributed by 6 global collaborators. The sample metadata nearly always contained a de-identified subject ID, COVID-19 status, age in years and sex.

This clone was observed a single time. No antigen is known for it. Base qualities are not recorded, but no much larger clone differs from it by a single base. The trim is 10 bases for V and 7 bases for J, with a gap of 12 bases between the germline ends. From the germline V gene (reference sequence), CDR1 is MNHEY and CDR2 is SMNVEV. The CDR3 runs 11 residues from the cysteine to the phenylalanine. The CDR3 DNA has 33 bases and is translated from base 1. Each collaborating institution followed its own protocols to collect whole blood in K2EDTA tubes. For TCRbeta analysis, collaborators shipped samples in one of three forms: frozen whole blood, isolated PBMCs, or DNA extracted from either of those sample types. Study-wide findings and limitations: The amount of clinical and demographic metadata varied by source and participant and was provided uncurated.

TCRbeta CDR3 regions were amplified from genomic DNA by means of the immunoSEQ Assay, a bias-controlled multiplex PCR. The paper's processing steps were these. The number of nucleated cells in each sample was estimated by amplification of reference gene primers within the assay. To quantify the absolute abundance of each unique TCRbeta CDR3 rearrangement, sequence reads were collapsed and filtered. For each sample, productive Simpson clonality was calculated by taking the square root of Simpson's diversity index across productive rearrangements. As stored in TCRdb, this immuneACCESS dataset retains in-frame rearrangements with V and J assigned. A fraction of the clones does not appear; measured against another copy, unresolved V genes explain less than half of the discrepancy, and the remainder lacks a known reason. V and J calls and clone size are copied from that table; D and trimming were computed from the DNA. The sample records about 20,000 clones, roughly 83% of which are singletons. Jointly, the top ten make up 22% of the sample.

The sequencing input was peripheral blood. The chain was built from TRBV27 and TRBJ2-3; matching of 6 bases hints at TRBD2 as the D gene. This TCR was recovered from an elderly man with active or convalescent COVID-19. The CDR3 loop reads CATRERHTQYF. The nucleotide sequence is given as TGTGCCACCCGGGAGCGGCATACGCAGTATTTT.